This T cell receptor (beta chain) was profiled in a study of untreated major depressive disorder. Study-level points and caveats: Only three preselected Vbeta families were compared in sequencing.

Typically 85% to 95% of enriched cells were CD4+. Turning to this clone: No antigen is known for it.

Method: immunoSEQ multiplex PCR; TCRdb's copy keeps in-frame clones and lacks some. The data contain almost 20,000 clones, more than 70% of them singletons. The TCR sequence derives from a woman aged 25 to 39 in good health. The sequenced sample consisted of CD4+ T cells from PBMCs.

The CDR3 bases are TGTGCCAGCAGCTTGGACAGGTCTAGCACAGATACGCAGTATTTT. This encodes CASSLDRSSTDTQYF. This chain links TRBV7-6 with TRBJ2-3; the match to TRBD1 covers 7 bases. The CDR3 sequence is 15 residues long. Germline trimming cut 3 bases from V and 0 bases from J; bases unmatched to any gene: 3. Germline V gene lookup returns CDR1 SGHVS and CDR2 FNYEAQ.